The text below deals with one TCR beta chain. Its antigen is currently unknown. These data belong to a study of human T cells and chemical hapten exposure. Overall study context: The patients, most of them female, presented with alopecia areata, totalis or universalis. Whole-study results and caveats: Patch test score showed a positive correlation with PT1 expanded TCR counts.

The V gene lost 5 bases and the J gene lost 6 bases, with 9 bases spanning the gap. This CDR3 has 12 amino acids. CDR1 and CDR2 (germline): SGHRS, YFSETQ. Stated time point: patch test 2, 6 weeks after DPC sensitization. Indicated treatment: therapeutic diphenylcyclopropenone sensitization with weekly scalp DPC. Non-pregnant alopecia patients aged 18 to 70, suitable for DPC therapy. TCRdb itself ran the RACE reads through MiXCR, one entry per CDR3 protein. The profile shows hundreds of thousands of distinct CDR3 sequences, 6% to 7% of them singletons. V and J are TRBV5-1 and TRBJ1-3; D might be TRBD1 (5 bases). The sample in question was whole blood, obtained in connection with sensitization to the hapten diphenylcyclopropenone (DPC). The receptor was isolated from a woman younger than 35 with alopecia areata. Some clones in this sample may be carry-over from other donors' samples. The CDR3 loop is CASRTGPNTIYF. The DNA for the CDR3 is TGCGCCAGCAGAACAGGACCAAACACCATATATTTT. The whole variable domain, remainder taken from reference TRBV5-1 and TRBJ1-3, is KAGVTQTPRYLIKTRGQQVTLSCSPISGHRSVSWYQQTPGQGLQFLFEYFSETQRNKGNFPGRFSGRQFSNSRSEMNVSTLELGDSALYLCASRTGPNTIYFGEGSWLTVV.